This T cell receptor (beta chain) was identified during a study of OX40 agonist ivuxolimab in advanced cancers. Overall study context: Earlier treatment with anti-PD-1, anti-PD-L1 or anti-CTLA-4 was permitted, and roughly 40% had received some.

Losses at the gene ends were 1 base for V and 2 bases for J; bases not matched to a gene: 10. CDR3 size: 17 residues. CDR1 and CDR2 from the germline V gene are SGHRS and YFSETQ. Anyone with autoimmune disease history or systemic immunosuppression was excluded. Points on this clone: The antigen is not known.

Profiling relied on immunoSEQ multiplex PCR, and the TCRdb table lists in-frame clones only, not all of them. The data contain approximately 74,000 clones, roughly 85% of them singletons. Study results and caveats: Not determined was the antigen specificity of the expanded peripheral T cells.

The clonotype was recovered from an adult with an advanced solid tumor such as melanoma, head and neck, liver or kidney cancer. The V gene is TRBV5-1, the J gene TRBJ2-3, with 7 nucleotides matching TRBD2. This sample comprised CD4+ or CD8+ T cells sorted from blood, obtained in a trial of the OX40 agonist ivuxolimab. The CDR3 loop reads CASSLKRSRDYTDTQYF. CDR3 coding DNA: TGCGCCAGCAGCTTGAAGAGGTCGCGGGACTACACAGATACGCAGTATTTT.